This is a list of T cell receptor beta chains from one sample in a study of cytomegalovirus exposure and HLA in healthy donors. The assay was immunoSEQ multiplex PCR, and TCRdb's table has in-frame clones only and misses some. Of 190,000 or so clones in the sample, around four fifths are singletons; the top ten hold over 1.5%. The sequenced sample consisted of PBMCs. The source of these receptors is a man in his fifties or sixties in good health and CMV-seronegative. Both conserved end residues are part of each CDR3. A D gene is named only where the DNA matches it firmly. Size values are once, few and many counts, or a class for expanded clones, and some rows have none.

abundance: .; j_gene: TRBJ2-7; v_gene: TRBV27; d_gene: .; CDR3nt: TGTGCCAGCAGTTTTGAGGGGGGGTACGAGCAGTACTTC; CDR3aa: CASSFEGGYEQYF
abundance: few; j_gene: TRBJ2-3; v_gene: TRBV5-1; d_gene: TRBD2; CDR3nt: TGCGCCAGCAGCGGAGAGGGACTAGAAAGAAGCGCCGATACGCAGTATTTT; CDR3aa: CASSGEGLERSADTQYF
abundance: once; j_gene: TRBJ2-7; v_gene: TRBV6-5; d_gene: TRBD2; CDR3nt: TGTGCCAGCAGTGGGCGGGGGGCCCTACCCTACGAGCAGTACTTC; CDR3aa: CASSGRGALPYEQYF
abundance: once; j_gene: TRBJ1-4; v_gene: TRBV9; d_gene: .; CDR3nt: TGTGCCAGCAGCACTTCTATTCCCGGGGCTAATGAAAAACTGTTTTTT; CDR3aa: CASSTSIPGANEKLFF
abundance: few; j_gene: TRBJ2-5; v_gene: TRBV7-9; d_gene: TRBD2; CDR3nt: TGTGCCAGCAGCTACGCCCTAGCGGGGGAAGAGACCCAGTACTTC; CDR3aa: CASSYALAGEETQYF
abundance: .; j_gene: TRBJ2-5; v_gene: TRBV11-2; d_gene: .; CDR3nt: TGTGCCAGCAGCTTAGGCTACAACAGGGACCAAGAGACCCAGTACTTC; CDR3aa: CASSLGYNRDQETQYF
abundance: .; j_gene: TRBJ1-5; v_gene: TRBV7-7; d_gene: .; CDR3nt: TGTGCTAGCAGCGTCGACAATAATCAGCCCCAGCATTTT; CDR3aa: CASSVDNNQPQHF
abundance: once; j_gene: TRBJ2-3; v_gene: TRBV28; d_gene: TRBD2; CDR3nt: TGTGCCAGCAGTTTAAGTGGCGGGAGGGCCGTGGGCACAGATACGCAGTATTTT; CDR3aa: CASSLSGGRAVGTDTQYF
abundance: once; j_gene: TRBJ1-6; v_gene: TRBV27; d_gene: .; CDR3nt: TGTGCCAGCAGTTTATCAAGCCGGGCAGGGGCTCAATCACCCCTCCACTTT; CDR3aa: CASSLSSRAGAQSPLHF
abundance: .; j_gene: TRBJ1-1; v_gene: TRBV11-2; d_gene: TRBD1; CDR3nt: TGTGCCAGCAGCTTACAGGGGGCCGCAGTCACTGAAGCTTTCTTT; CDR3aa: CASSLQGAAVTEAFF
abundance: .; j_gene: TRBJ1-3; v_gene: TRBV5-6; d_gene: TRBD1; CDR3nt: TGTGACAGCAGCCCCCAGGGGGCGCATGGAAACACCATATATTTT; CDR3aa: CDSSPQGAHGNTIYF
abundance: .; j_gene: TRBJ1-2; v_gene: TRBV5-1; d_gene: TRBD1; CDR3nt: TGCGCCAGCAGCATCCTGACAGGGGATAATGGCTACACCTTC; CDR3aa: CASSILTGDNGYTF
abundance: few; j_gene: TRBJ1-1; v_gene: TRBV5-4; d_gene: .; CDR3nt: TGTGCCAGCAGCCGAGACATGAACACTGAAGCTTTCTTT; CDR3aa: CASSRDMNTEAFF
abundance: .; j_gene: TRBJ1-2; v_gene: TRBV19; d_gene: TRBD1; CDR3nt: TGTGCCAGTAGTGCCGGGACAGGGGCTTCCTATGGCTACACCTTC; CDR3aa: CASSAGTGASYGYTF
abundance: .; j_gene: TRBJ2-3; v_gene: TRBV6-4; d_gene: .; CDR3nt: TGTGCCAGCAGTGAAAATTGGCGGGGCGCAGATACGCAGTATTTT; CDR3aa: CASSENWRGADTQYF
abundance: .; j_gene: TRBJ2-7; v_gene: TRBV29-1; d_gene: TRBD2; CDR3nt: TGCAGCGTTGAACTAGCGGGAGACCACGAGCAGTACTTC; CDR3aa: CSVELAGDHEQYF
abundance: .; j_gene: TRBJ1-6; v_gene: TRBV7-2; d_gene: .; CDR3nt: TGTGCCAGCAGCTTAGGTGGAGGGGTTGACCTCCACTTT; CDR3aa: CASSLGGGVDLHF
abundance: .; j_gene: TRBJ2-2; v_gene: TRBV7-3; d_gene: .; CDR3nt: TGTGCCAGCAGCTCTAGCTTCTCGAACACCGGGGAGCTGTTTTTT; CDR3aa: CASSSSFSNTGELFF
abundance: .; j_gene: TRBJ1-5; v_gene: TRBV12-5; d_gene: TRBD1; CDR3nt: TGTGCTAGTGGTAAACAGGGGATAGAGGATAGCAATCAGCCCCAGCATTTT; CDR3aa: CASGKQGIEDSNQPQHF
abundance: .; j_gene: TRBJ1-5; v_gene: TRBV7-8; d_gene: .; CDR3nt: TGTGCCAGCAGCTTAGCACAGTTTAGCAATCAGCCCCAGCATTTT; CDR3aa: CASSLAQFSNQPQHF
abundance: .; j_gene: TRBJ1-3; v_gene: TRBV6-1; d_gene: .; CDR3nt: TGTGCCAGCAGTGAAGTAGGACTGGCTGGAAACACCATATATTTT; CDR3aa: CASSEVGLAGNTIYF
abundance: once; j_gene: TRBJ1-5; v_gene: TRBV4-1; d_gene: .; CDR3nt: TGCGCCAGCAGCCAAGTATTCGCAGGGTTGGGTAGCAATCAGCCCCAGCATTTT; CDR3aa: CASSQVFAGLGSNQPQHF
abundance: .; j_gene: TRBJ2-2; v_gene: TRBV7-2; d_gene: TRBD1; CDR3nt: TGTGCCAGCAGAGGGGACAGATCGAACACCGGGGAGCTGTTTTTT; CDR3aa: CASRGDRSNTGELFF
abundance: .; j_gene: TRBJ2-1; v_gene: TRBV6-1; d_gene: TRBD2; CDR3nt: TGTGCCAGCAGTGTGGGAGGGATGCCCTACAATGAGCAGTTCTTC; CDR3aa: CASSVGGMPYNEQFF
abundance: .; j_gene: TRBJ2-7; v_gene: TRBV6-1; d_gene: TRBD1; CDR3nt: TGTGCCAGCAGGAGAGGGACAGGGGGTTTTTACGAGCAGTACTTC; CDR3aa: CASRRGTGGFYEQYF
abundance: few; j_gene: TRBJ1-1; v_gene: TRBV4-2; d_gene: TRBD1; CDR3nt: TGTGCCAGCAGCCCAGAGGGGGCGCTTGGCACTGAAGCTTTCTTT; CDR3aa: CASSPEGALGTEAFF
abundance: once; j_gene: TRBJ2-7; v_gene: TRBV4-3; d_gene: .; CDR3nt: TGCGCCAGCAGCCAAGACAGGGAACCCCCCTACGAGCAGTACTTC; CDR3aa: CASSQDREPPYEQYF
abundance: .; j_gene: TRBJ2-2; v_gene: TRBV28; d_gene: TRBD2; CDR3nt: TGTGCCAGCAGTTTATCGCTAGCGGGCACCGGGGAGCTGTTTTTT; CDR3aa: CASSLSLAGTGELFF
abundance: .; j_gene: TRBJ2-7; v_gene: TRBV18; d_gene: TRBD2; CDR3nt: TGTGCCAGCTCACGCCGGGTAGCGGGATCCTACGAGCAGTACTTC; CDR3aa: CASSRRVAGSYEQYF
abundance: .; j_gene: TRBJ1-1; v_gene: TRBV5-1; d_gene: .; CDR3nt: TGCGCCAGCAGCCGGGACAAAAACACTGAAGCTTTCTTT; CDR3aa: CASSRDKNTEAFF
abundance: .; j_gene: TRBJ2-6; v_gene: TRBV10-2; d_gene: .; CDR3nt: TGCGCCAGCAGGCCAGGGGCTGGGGCCAACGTCCTGACTTTC; CDR3aa: CASRPGAGANVLTF
abundance: .; j_gene: TRBJ1-1; v_gene: TRBV7-9; d_gene: .; CDR3nt: TGTGCCAGCAGCTTACTAGGCACTGAAGCTTTCTTT; CDR3aa: CASSLLGTEAFF
abundance: few; j_gene: TRBJ1-2; v_gene: TRBV28; d_gene: TRBD1; CDR3nt: TGTGCCAGCAGCCCTTGGGGGACAGTGACTCCTAACTATGGCTACACCTTC; CDR3aa: CASSPWGTVTPNYGYTF
abundance: .; j_gene: TRBJ1-1; v_gene: TRBV6-1; d_gene: .; CDR3nt: TGTGCCAGCAGTGAACGTCCCCTAGGAACTGAAGCTTTCTTT; CDR3aa: CASSERPLGTEAFF
abundance: .; j_gene: TRBJ2-1; v_gene: TRBV5-1; d_gene: .; CDR3nt: TGCGCCAGCAGCTTGGGTTGGGAGTACAATGAGCAGTTCTTC; CDR3aa: CASSLGWEYNEQFF
abundance: .; j_gene: TRBJ1-1; v_gene: TRBV6-5; d_gene: TRBD1; CDR3nt: TGTGCCAGCAGTTACGTGACAGGGGGCACTGAAGCTTTCTTT; CDR3aa: CASSYVTGGTEAFF
abundance: .; j_gene: TRBJ2-1; v_gene: TRBV7-9; d_gene: TRBD2; CDR3nt: TGTGCCAGCAGCTTAAGCGGGACTAGCGGCTACAATGAGCAGTTCTTC; CDR3aa: CASSLSGTSGYNEQFF
abundance: .; j_gene: TRBJ2-7; v_gene: TRBV28; d_gene: .; CDR3nt: TGTGCCAGCAGTAACTACTACGAGCAGTACTTC; CDR3aa: CASSNYYEQYF
abundance: .; j_gene: TRBJ2-1; v_gene: TRBV5-6; d_gene: TRBD2; CDR3nt: TGTGCCAGCAGCTTGGCTGGCGGGGGCTACAATGAGCAGTTCTTC; CDR3aa: CASSLAGGGYNEQFF
abundance: .; j_gene: TRBJ2-1; v_gene: TRBV5-1; d_gene: TRBD2; CDR3nt: TGCGCCAGCAGCTTGGGGGGGGGTCCGTACAATGAGCAGTTCTTC; CDR3aa: CASSLGGGPYNEQFF
abundance: .; j_gene: TRBJ2-3; v_gene: TRBV29-1; d_gene: .; CDR3nt: TGCAGCGTTACACTAGGTGGGAGAGGAGCAGATACGCAGTATTTT; CDR3aa: CSVTLGGRGADTQYF
abundance: .; j_gene: TRBJ1-3; v_gene: TRBV2; d_gene: .; CDR3nt: TGTGCCAGCGTTTACTCGAGCTCTGGAAACACCATATATTTT; CDR3aa: CASVYSSSGNTIYF
abundance: .; j_gene: TRBJ2-7; v_gene: TRBV27; d_gene: .; CDR3nt: TGTGCCAGCAGGACGGTGCGGGATCGGTCCTACGAGCAGTACTTC; CDR3aa: CASRTVRDRSYEQYF